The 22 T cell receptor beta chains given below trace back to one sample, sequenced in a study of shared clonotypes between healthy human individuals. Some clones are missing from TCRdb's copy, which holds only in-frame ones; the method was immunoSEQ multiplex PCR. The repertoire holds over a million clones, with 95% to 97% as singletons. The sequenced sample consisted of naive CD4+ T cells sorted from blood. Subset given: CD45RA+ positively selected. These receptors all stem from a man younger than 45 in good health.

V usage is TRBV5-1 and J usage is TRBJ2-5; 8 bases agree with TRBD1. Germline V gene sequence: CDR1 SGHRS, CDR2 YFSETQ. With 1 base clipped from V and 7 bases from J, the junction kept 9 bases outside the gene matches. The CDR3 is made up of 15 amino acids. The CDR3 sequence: CASSLRTGKTGTQYF. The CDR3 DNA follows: TGCGCCAGCAGCTTGAGGACAGGGAAAACGGGGACCCAGTACTTC.

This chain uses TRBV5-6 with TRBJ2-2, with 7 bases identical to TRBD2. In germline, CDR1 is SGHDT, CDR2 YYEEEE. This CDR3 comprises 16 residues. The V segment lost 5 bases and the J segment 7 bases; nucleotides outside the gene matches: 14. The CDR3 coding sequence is TGTGCCAGCAGGTCCTGGCCGGGAGGTGCGTTCGGGGAGCTGTTTTTT. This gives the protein CASRSWPGGAFGELFF.

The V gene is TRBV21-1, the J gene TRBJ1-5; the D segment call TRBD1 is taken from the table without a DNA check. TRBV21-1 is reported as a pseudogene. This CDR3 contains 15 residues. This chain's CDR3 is CASSKGLLPNQPQHF. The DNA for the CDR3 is TGTGCCAGCAGCAAGGGGCTCCTTCCCAATCAGCCCCAGCATTTT.

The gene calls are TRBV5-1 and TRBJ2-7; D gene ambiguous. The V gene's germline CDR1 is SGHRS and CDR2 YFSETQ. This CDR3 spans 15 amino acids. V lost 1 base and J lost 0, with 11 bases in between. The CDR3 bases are TGCGCCAGCAGCTTGAGCAGGCATAGCTCCTACGAGCAGTACTTC. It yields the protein CASSLSRHSSYEQYF.

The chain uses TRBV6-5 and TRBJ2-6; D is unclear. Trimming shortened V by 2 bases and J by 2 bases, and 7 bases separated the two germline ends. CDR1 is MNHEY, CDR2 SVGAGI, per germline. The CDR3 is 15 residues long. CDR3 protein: CASSYGQPGANVLTF. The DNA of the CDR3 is TGTGCCAGCAGTTACGGGCAGCCTGGGGCCAACGTCCTGACTTTC.

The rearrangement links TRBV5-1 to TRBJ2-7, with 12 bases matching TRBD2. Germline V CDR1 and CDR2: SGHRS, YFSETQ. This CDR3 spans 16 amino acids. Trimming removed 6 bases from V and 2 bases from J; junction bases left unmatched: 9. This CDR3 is CASTLGTSGRTYEQYF. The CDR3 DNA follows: TGCGCCAGCACCCTGGGGACTAGCGGGCGCACCTACGAGCAGTACTTC. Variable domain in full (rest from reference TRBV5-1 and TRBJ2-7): KAGVTQTPRYLIKTRGQQVTLSCSPISGHRSVSWYQQTPGQGLQFLFEYFSETQRNKGNFPGRFSGRQFSNSRSEMNVSTLELGDSALYLCASTLGTSGRTYEQYFGPGTRLTVT.

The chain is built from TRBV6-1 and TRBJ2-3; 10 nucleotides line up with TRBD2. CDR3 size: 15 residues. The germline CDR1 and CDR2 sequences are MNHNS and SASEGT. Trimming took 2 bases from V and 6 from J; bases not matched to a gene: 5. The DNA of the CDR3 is TGTGCCAGCAGTGAATTAGCGGGAGGAGGTGATACGCAGTATTTT. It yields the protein CASSELAGGGDTQYF.

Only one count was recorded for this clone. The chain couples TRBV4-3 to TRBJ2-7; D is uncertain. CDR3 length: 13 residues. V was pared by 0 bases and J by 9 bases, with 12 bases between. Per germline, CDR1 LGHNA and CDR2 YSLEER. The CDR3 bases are TGCGCCAGCAGCCAAGATCCCGGTGATGGGCAGTACTTC. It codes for CASSQDPGDGQYF.

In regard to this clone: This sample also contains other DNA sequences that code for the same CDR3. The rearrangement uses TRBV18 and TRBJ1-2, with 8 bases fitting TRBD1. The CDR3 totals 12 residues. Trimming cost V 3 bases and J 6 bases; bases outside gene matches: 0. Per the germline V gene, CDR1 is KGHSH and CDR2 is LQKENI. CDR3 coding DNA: TGTGCCAGCTCACCGACAGGGGATGGCTACACCTTC. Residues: CASSPTGDGYTF.

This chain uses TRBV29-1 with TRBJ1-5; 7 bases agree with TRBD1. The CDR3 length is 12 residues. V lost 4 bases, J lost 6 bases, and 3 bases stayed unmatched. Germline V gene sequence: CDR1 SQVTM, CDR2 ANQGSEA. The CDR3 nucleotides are TGCAGCGTTGGAGGGGGCGGTCAGCCCCAGCATTTT. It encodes CSVGGGGQPQHF.

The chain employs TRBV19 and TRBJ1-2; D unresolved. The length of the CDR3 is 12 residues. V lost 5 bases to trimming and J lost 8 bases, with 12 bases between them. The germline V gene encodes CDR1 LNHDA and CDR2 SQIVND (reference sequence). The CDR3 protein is CASSPPGSGYTF. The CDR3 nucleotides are TGTGCCAGTAGTCCCCCCGGGAGCGGCTACACCTTC.

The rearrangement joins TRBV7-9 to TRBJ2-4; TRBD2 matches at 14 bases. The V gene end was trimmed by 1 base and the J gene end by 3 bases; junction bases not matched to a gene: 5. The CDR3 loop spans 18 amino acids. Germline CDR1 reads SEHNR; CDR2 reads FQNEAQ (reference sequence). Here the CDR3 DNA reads TGTGCCAGCAGCTTAGGGGGACTAGCGGGAGACTACAAAAACATTCAGTACTTC. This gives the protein CASSLGGLAGDYKNIQYF.

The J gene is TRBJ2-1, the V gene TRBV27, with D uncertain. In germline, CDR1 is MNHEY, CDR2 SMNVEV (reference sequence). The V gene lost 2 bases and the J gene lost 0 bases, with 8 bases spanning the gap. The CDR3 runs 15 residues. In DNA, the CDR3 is TGTGCCAGCAGTTTAGATTACGGCTCCTACAATGAGCAGTTCTTC. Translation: CASSLDYGSYNEQFF.

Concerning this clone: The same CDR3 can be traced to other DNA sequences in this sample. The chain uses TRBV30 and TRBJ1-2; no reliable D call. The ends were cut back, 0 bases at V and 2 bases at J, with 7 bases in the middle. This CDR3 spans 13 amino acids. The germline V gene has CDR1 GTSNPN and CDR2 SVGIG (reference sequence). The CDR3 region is CAWSVLENYGYTF. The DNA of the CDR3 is TGTGCCTGGAGTGTACTGGAAAACTATGGCTACACCTTC.

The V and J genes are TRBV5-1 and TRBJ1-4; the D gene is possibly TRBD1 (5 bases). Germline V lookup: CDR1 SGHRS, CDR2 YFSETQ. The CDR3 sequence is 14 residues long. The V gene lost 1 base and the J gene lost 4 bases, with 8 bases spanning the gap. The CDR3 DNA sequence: TGCGCCAGCAGCTTGAGTCAGGGTAATGAAAAACTGTTTTTT. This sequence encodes CASSLSQGNEKLFF.

This CDR3 is CASSEGPNQPQHF. For the CDR3, the DNA is TGCGCCAGCAGTGAGGGCCCCAATCAGCCCCAGCATTTT. The chain has TRBV10-2 and TRBJ1-5; D call uncertain. V was pared by 2 bases and J by 3 bases, with 5 bases between. CDR3 length: 13 residues. Germline V gives CDR1 WSHSY, CDR2 SAAADI.

CDR3 region: CASSMIPLLAGDNEQFF. As DNA, the CDR3 is TGTGCCAGTAGTATGATCCCCCTGCTAGCGGGAGACAATGAGCAGTTCTTC. The chain is built from TRBV19 and TRBJ2-1, with 10 bases fitting TRBD2. The CDR3 has 17 amino acids. V lost 3 bases to trimming and J lost 5 bases; unmatched junction nucleotides: 10. Germline assignment: CDR1 LNHDA and CDR2 SQIVND (reference sequence).

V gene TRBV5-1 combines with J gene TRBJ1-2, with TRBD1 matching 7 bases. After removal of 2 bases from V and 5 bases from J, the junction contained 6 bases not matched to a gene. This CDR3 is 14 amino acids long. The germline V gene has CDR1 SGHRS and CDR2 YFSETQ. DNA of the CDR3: TGCGCCAGCAGCTTCGACAGGGCGCTATATGGCTACACCTTC. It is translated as CASSFDRALYGYTF.

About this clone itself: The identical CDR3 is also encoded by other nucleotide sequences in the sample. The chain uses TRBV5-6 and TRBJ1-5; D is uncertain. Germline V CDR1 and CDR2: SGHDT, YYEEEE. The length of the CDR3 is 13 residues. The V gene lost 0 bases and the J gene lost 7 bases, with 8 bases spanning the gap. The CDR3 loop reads CASSLGGGQPQHF. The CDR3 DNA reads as TGTGCCAGCAGCTTGGGAGGTGGACAGCCCCAGCATTTT.

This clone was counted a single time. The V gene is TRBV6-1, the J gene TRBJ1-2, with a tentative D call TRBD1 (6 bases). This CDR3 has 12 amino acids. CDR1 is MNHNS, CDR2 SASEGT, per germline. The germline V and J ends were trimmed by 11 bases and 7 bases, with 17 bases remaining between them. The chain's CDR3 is CASMGRGGGYTF. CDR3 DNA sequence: TGTGCCTCTATGGGCAGGGGAGGTGGCTACACCTTC.

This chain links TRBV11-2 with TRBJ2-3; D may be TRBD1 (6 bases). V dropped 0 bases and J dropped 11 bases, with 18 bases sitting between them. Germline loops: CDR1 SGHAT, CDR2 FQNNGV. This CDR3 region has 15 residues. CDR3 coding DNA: TGTGCCAGCAGCTTAGATCTAGGTGGAAGGGGGAGGCAGTATTTT. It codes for CASSLDLGGRGRQYF. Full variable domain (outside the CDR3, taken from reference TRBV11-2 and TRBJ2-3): EAGVAQSPRYKIIEKRQSVAFWCNPISGHATLYWYQQILGQGPKLLIQFQNNGVVDDSQLPKDRFSAERLKGVDSTLKIQPAKLEDSAVYLCASSLDLGGRGRQYFGPGTRLTVL.

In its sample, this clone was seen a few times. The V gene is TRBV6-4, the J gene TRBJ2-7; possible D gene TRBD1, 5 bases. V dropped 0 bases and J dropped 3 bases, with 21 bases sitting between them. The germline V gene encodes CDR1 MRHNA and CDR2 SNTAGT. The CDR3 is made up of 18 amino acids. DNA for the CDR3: TGTGCCAGCAGTGACTCCAGAAGCACCCAGGGAATTTTCTACGAGCAGTACTTC. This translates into CASSDSRSTQGIFYEQYF.